This T cell receptor (beta chain) is from a study of blood T cell repertoires in COVID-19. Clones were sequenced by immunoSEQ multiplex PCR, and TCRdb holds only the in-frame ones, with some missing. The sample consists of more than 200,000 clones, approximately 84% of them appearing once. The clonotype originates from a middle-aged man who had recovered from COVID-19. Material: PBMCs or T cells enriched from blood (not recorded which).

The CDR3 bases are TGCGCCAGCAGCCAAGATTTGATGGGGGGAAGATCGGCTTCACCCCTCCACTTT. This translates into CASSQDLMGGRSASPLHF. The chain combines TRBV4-3 with TRBJ1-6; D might be TRBD1 (5 bases). This CDR3 is 18 amino acids long. Per the germline V gene, CDR1 is LGHNA and CDR2 is YSLEER. V dropped 0 bases and J dropped 9 bases, with 21 bases sitting between them.